This T cell receptor beta chain was found in a study of neoadjuvant anti-PD-1 for oral cavity cancer. Whole-study context: Patients mostly received three to four biweekly nivolumab doses at 3 mg/kg before surgery.

Overall study results and limits: Expansion of preexisting intratumoral clones was suggested to aid response.

Deletions cut 2 bases from V and 4 bases from J, with 3 bases between. The CDR3 extends over 13 amino acids. Germline V gene lookup returns CDR1 KGHSH and CDR2 LQKENI. Produced via immunoSEQ multiplex PCR; TCRdb's table is partial and in-frame only. The sample yields around 4,700 clones, roughly 60% seen once. In this sample, this clone turned up a few times. Its antigen is undetermined. Patients were newly diagnosed with stage II-IVA oral cavity squamous cell carcinoma without prior systemic or radiation treatment. The patients had HPV-negative, locally advanced oral cavity squamous cell carcinoma. Sequencing used tumor tissue, obtained before nivolumab (anti-PD-1) treatment. The chain has TRBV18 and TRBJ1-6; D uncertain. The receptor comes from a person aged 40 to 85 with oral cavity squamous cell carcinoma. For the CDR3, the DNA is TGTGCCAGCTCACCAGCGTATAATTCACCCCTCCACTTT. Translation gives CASSPAYNSPLHF.